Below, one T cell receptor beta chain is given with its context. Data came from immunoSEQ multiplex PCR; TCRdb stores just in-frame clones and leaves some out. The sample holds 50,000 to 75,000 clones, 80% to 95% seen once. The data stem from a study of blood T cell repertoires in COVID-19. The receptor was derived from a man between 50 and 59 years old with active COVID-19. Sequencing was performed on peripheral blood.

CDR3 protein: CSASGTGGSPLHF. The CDR3 DNA is TGCAGCGCGAGCGGCACAGGGGGTTCACCCCTCCACTTT. The chain has TRBV29-1 and TRBJ1-6, with 8 nucleotides matching TRBD1. J gave up 9 bases and V 7 bases, and 8 bases lay outside the gene matches. The CDR3 is made up of 13 amino acids. Germline-derived CDR1 and CDR2 are SQVTM and ANQGSEA.